These 23 T cell receptor beta chains share one sample of origin, sequenced in a study of T cell repertoires in cytomegalovirus infection. Each CDR3 protein is one row after TCRdb ran MiXCR on the reads. Of around 130,000 distinct CDR3 sequences in the sample, more than 20% are singletons; the top ten hold 30% to 40%. The antigens of these receptors remain unknown. Sequencing was done on a sample of PBMCs, sequenced either directly or after in vitro stimulation (not recorded which). Every receptor here comes from a human donor in good health (CMV status not recorded). Some clones in this sample may be carry-over from other donors' samples.

This clonotype turned up a few times. The chain carries TRBV11-2 and TRBJ2-3; no definite D call. Deletions cut 5 bases from V and 3 bases from J, with 12 bases between. Germline assignment: CDR1 SGHAT and CDR2 FQNNGV. The CDR3 runs 14 residues. This CDR3 reads CASSRFPETDTQYF. Here the CDR3 DNA reads TGTGCCAGCAGCCGTTTCCCGGAAACAGATACGCAGTATTTT. Complete variable domain (other parts from reference TRBV11-2 and TRBJ2-3): EAGVAQSPRYKIIEKRQSVAFWCNPISGHATLYWYQQILGQGPKLLIQFQNNGVVDDSQLPKDRFSAERLKGVDSTLKIQPAKLEDSAVYLCASSRFPETDTQYFGPGTRLTVL.

The table lists this clonotype with many counts. V and J are TRBV10-3 and TRBJ2-5, with D unclear. Germline values: CDR1 ENHRY, CDR2 SYGVKD. The CDR3 consists of 12 residues. Trimming took off 3 bases at V and 3 bases at J, with 5 bases between the two ends. The CDR3 here is CAISDREETQYF. CDR3 nucleotide sequence: TGTGCCATCAGTGATCGGGAAGAGACCCAGTACTTC.

A few counts support this clonotype. This chain uses TRBV10-3 with TRBJ2-4; TRBD1 aligns across 9 bases. V shed 6 bases and J 5 bases; nucleotides not matched to a gene: 8. There are 15 residues in the CDR3. Germline CDR1 and CDR2: ENHRY and SYGVKD. The CDR3 region is CAIRNPGQGENIQYF. The DNA of the CDR3 is TGTGCCATCAGGAACCCGGGACAGGGAGAAAACATTCAGTACTTC.

This clonotype has a handful of counts. The chain recombines TRBV15 with TRBJ1-1; TRBD1 is a possible D gene (5 bases). The length of the CDR3 is 14 residues. V lost 3 bases and J 4 bases, leaving 12 bases between the germline ends. Germline-derived CDR1 and CDR2 are LNHNV and YYDKDF (reference sequence). This CDR3 is CATSSRGSGTEAFF. In DNA form, the CDR3 reads TGTGCCACCAGCAGTAGGGGATCGGGCACTGAAGCTTTCTTT.

This clonotype was seen ten or more times. V and J are TRBV7-2 and TRBJ2-1, with TRBD2 matching 9 bases. Trimming removed 2 bases from V and 6 bases from J; junction bases left unmatched: 5. There are 15 residues in the CDR3. From germline, CDR1 is SGHTA and CDR2 FQGNSA. The CDR3 sequence: CASSLLPSGTNEQFF. In nucleotides, the CDR3 is TGTGCCAGCAGCTTATTGCCTAGCGGGACCAATGAGCAGTTCTTC. The whole variable domain, filled in from reference TRBV7-2 and TRBJ2-1, reads GAGVSQSPSNKVTEKGKDVELRCDPISGHTALYWYRQSLGQGLEFLIYFQGNSAPDKSGLPSDRFSAERTGGSVSTLTIQRTQQEDSAVYLCASSLLPSGTNEQFFGPGTRLTVL.

The V gene is TRBV20-1, the J gene TRBJ2-1, with 14 positions matching TRBD2. This CDR3 is built from 13 residues. Germline CDR1 DFQATT, CDR2 SNEGSKA (reference sequence). With 6 bases clipped from V and 6 bases from J, the junction kept 1 base outside the gene matches. CDR3 amino acids: CSAGTSGSNEQFF. The CDR3 bases are TGCAGTGCGGGGACTAGCGGGAGCAATGAGCAGTTCTTC.

This clonotype was counted only a few times. V is TRBV6-6 and J is TRBJ1-3; no clear D. Germline V gives CDR1 MNHNY, CDR2 SVGAGI (reference sequence). The CDR3 covers 12 residues. V dropped 9 bases and J dropped 0 bases, with 6 bases sitting between them. As DNA, the CDR3 is TGTGCCAGTACGAACTCTGGAAACACCATATATTTT. This translates into CASTNSGNTIYF.

This clonotype appeared a few times. The V gene is TRBV29-1, the J gene TRBJ2-7; possibly TRBD1 for D (5 bases). Per germline, CDR1 SQVTM and CDR2 ANQGSEA. This CDR3 has 14 amino acids. Trimming took 6 bases from V and 0 from J, leaving 15 bases between them. The CDR3 reads CSVLTAESSYEQYF. The CDR3 nucleotides are TGCAGCGTACTGACAGCTGAAAGCTCCTACGAGCAGTACTTC.

This clonotype was seen many times. This chain links TRBV6-1 with TRBJ1-1, with 8 bases fitting TRBD1. Germline CDR1 and CDR2: MNHNS and SASEGT. The J segment lost 4 bases and the V segment lost 6 bases, leaving 10 bases of the junction unmatched. The CDR3 is 15 residues long. The CDR3 DNA sequence: TGTGCCAGCAGCTACGAAACAGGGGGTGGCACTGAAGCTTTCTTT. Residues: CASSYETGGGTEAFF.

The table lists this clonotype with many counts. This sequence joins TRBV7-2 and TRBJ2-3; TRBD2 agrees at 12 bases. The V segment lost 1 base and the J segment 0 bases; nucleotides outside the gene matches: 11. CDR1 is SGHTA and CDR2 is FQGNSA in the germline V gene. The CDR3 has 20 amino acids. Written as DNA, the CDR3 is TGTGCCAGCAGCTTAGAGGATGGACTAGCGGGGCCCCCTAGCACAGATACGCAGTATTTT. As protein: CASSLEDGLAGPPSTDTQYF.

This clonotype showed up just a few times. The rearrangement links TRBV4-3 to TRBJ1-1, with 7 bases identical to TRBD1. Looked up from germline, CDR1 is LGHNA and CDR2 is YSLEER. The CDR3 loop spans 14 amino acids. V gave up 0 bases and J gave up 4 bases; unmatched junction bases: 2. The CDR3 spells CASSQDHRGTEAFF. Written as DNA, the CDR3 is TGCGCCAGCAGCCAAGACCACAGGGGCACTGAAGCTTTCTTT.

Only a few counts were recorded for this clonotype. V is TRBV6-2 or TRBV6-3 and J is TRBJ2-2; 9 bases agree with TRBD2. After removal of 2 bases from V and 1 base from J, the junction contained 14 bases not matched to a gene. CDR3 length: 20 residues. CDR1 MNHEY and CDR2 SVGEGT come from the germline V gene. The CDR3: CASSYDPRASGDKNTGELFF. Written as DNA, the CDR3 is TGTGCCAGCAGTTACGACCCTAGGGCTAGCGGGGACAAGAACACCGGGGAGCTGTTTTTT.

The chain couples TRBV2 to TRBJ1-2; 7 nucleotides match TRBD1. Looked up from germline, CDR1 is SNHLY and CDR2 is FYNNEI. This CDR3 has 15 amino acids. With V trimmed by 6 bases and J by 4 bases, 11 bases remained unmatched. CDR3 loop: CASSRTGGPSYGYTF. CDR3 sequence (DNA): TGTGCCAGCAGCCGGACAGGAGGCCCTAGCTATGGCTACACCTTC.

CDR3: CASSGRQGARSPLHF. The DNA of the CDR3 is TGTGCCAGCAGTGGTCGGCAGGGGGCCCGTTCACCCCTCCACTTT. The chain combines TRBV28 with TRBJ1-6, with 8 bases that match TRBD1. The CDR3 sequence is 15 residues long. After removal of 5 bases from V and 9 bases from J, the junction contained 9 bases not matched to a gene. Germline CDR1 MDHEN, CDR2 SYDVKM.

There are a few counts of this clonotype. V usage is TRBV9 and J usage is TRBJ2-1; TRBD1 matches 8 bases. Germline assignment: CDR1 SGDLS and CDR2 YYNGEE. CDR3 length: 14 residues. After removal of 0 bases from V and 8 bases from J, the junction contained 4 bases not matched to a gene. DNA for the CDR3: TGTGCCAGCAGCGTAGAATCAGGGGGCCATGAGCAGTTCTTC. Amino acids: CASSVESGGHEQFF. Together with reference TRBV9 and TRBJ2-1, the CDR3 gives the full variable domain: DSGVTQTPKHLITATGQRVTLRCSPRSGDLSVYWYQQSLDQGLQFLIQYYNGEERAKGNILERFSAQQFPDLHSELNLSSLELGDSALYFCASSVESGGHEQFFGPGTRLTVL.

This clonotype was detected ten times or more. The chain links TRBV10-3 to TRBJ2-1; TRBD2 matches 7 bases. V lost 8 bases, J lost 2 bases, and 6 bases stayed unmatched. Germline-derived CDR1 and CDR2 are ENHRY and SYGVKD. The CDR3 is made up of 14 amino acids. CDR3 sequence (DNA): TGTGCCATCCGGGAGCGGGAACCCTACAATGAGCAGTTCTTC. Residues: CAIREREPYNEQFF.

The CDR3: CASSRKRGEQFF. The CDR3 nucleotides are TGTGCCAGCAGCCGCAAAAGGGGTGAGCAGTTCTTC. The genes are TRBV5-6 and TRBJ2-1; D possibly corresponds to TRBD1 (5 bases). Germline V gene data show CDR1 as SGHDT and CDR2 as YYEEEE. The length of the CDR3 is 12 residues. Trimming cost V 4 bases and J 9 bases, with 11 bases left between them.

V gene TRBV28 combines with J gene TRBJ2-1; 10 bases map to TRBD2. J was trimmed by 0 bases and V by 6 bases; bases with no gene match: 2. The CDR3 is made up of 15 amino acids. CDR1 MDHEN and CDR2 SYDVKM come from the germline V gene. Here the CDR3 reads CASRAGGSSYNEQFF. The CDR3 coding sequence is TGTGCCAGCAGAGCGGGAGGGAGCTCCTACAATGAGCAGTTCTTC.

The V and J genes are TRBV20-1 and TRBJ2-5; TRBD2 agrees at 14 bases. The germline V gene has CDR1 DFQATT and CDR2 SNEGSKA (reference sequence). CDR3 length: 15 residues. V lost 5 bases, J lost 5 bases, and 7 bases stayed unmatched. The CDR3 DNA is TGCAGTGCTGAGGGACTAGCGGGAGTGGAGGAGACCCAGTACTTC. It codes for CSAEGLAGVEETQYF.

This clonotype was counted between two and nine times. The chain carries TRBV19 and TRBJ1-5, with D maybe TRBD1 (6 bases). Germline lookup yields CDR1 LNHDA and CDR2 SQIVND (reference sequence). Between the trimmed V and J ends, which lost 5 bases and 5 bases, there was a span of 10 bases. The length of the CDR3 is 13 residues. The CDR3 region has the DNA TGTGCCAGTAGTGAACAGGGATATCAGCCCCAGCATTTT. The encoded protein is CASSEQGYQPQHF.

In regard to this clonotype: This may arise from a read error, as a much more abundant clone is one base away. The chain carries TRBV7-6 and TRBJ2-5; no clear D. Germline assignment: CDR1 SGHVS and CDR2 FNYEAQ. The CDR3 has 11 amino acids. V dropped 5 bases and J dropped 1 base, with 2 bases sitting between them. CDR3 protein: CASSGQETQYF. The CDR3 nucleotides are TGTGCCAGCAGCGGCCAAGAGACCCAGTACTTC.

This chain links TRBV6-1 with TRBJ2-4; D uncertain. Trimming left V 4 bases short and J 4 bases short, with 11 bases between. Germline assignment: CDR1 MNHNS and CDR2 SASEGT. The CDR3 has 14 residues. DNA for the CDR3: TGTGCCAGCAGTGTGGACGACCCTAAAAACATTCAGTACTTC. It translates to CASSVDDPKNIQYF.

This clonotype was detected a few times. The chain is built from TRBV19 and TRBJ2-2; TRBD2 matches at 7 bases. The CDR3 is 14 residues long. The V segment lost 10 bases and the J segment 5 bases; nucleotides outside the gene matches: 10. From germline, CDR1 is LNHDA and CDR2 SQIVND (reference sequence). The CDR3 DNA reads as TGTGCCACCCGCCTGGGAGGGGATACCGGGGAGCTGTTTTTT. This gives the protein CATRLGGDTGELFF. Combining the CDR3 with reference TRBV19 and TRBJ2-2 gives the whole variable domain DGGITQSPKYLFRKEGQNVTLSCEQNLNHDAMYWYRQDPGQGLRLIYYSQIVNDFQKGDIAEGYSVSREKKESFPLTVTSAQKNPTAFYLCATRLGGDTGELFFGEGSRLTVL.